A single sample gave rise to the 23 T cell receptor beta chains below, sequenced in a study of T cells after yellow fever vaccination. TCRdb used MiXCR to reprocess the 5' RACE reads, holding one entry per CDR3 protein. Among 250,000 to 400,000 distinct CDR3 sequences listed, 4.1% were seen once. Here the sequenced sample was PBMCs, taken 5 days after the yellow fever booster vaccination. Receptor source: a man aged 18 to 29 who received the YFV17D yellow fever vaccine.

This clonotype has a handful of counts. The junction differs from germline at one of its ends, possibly a read error. The CDR3 region has the DNA TGTGCCAGCAGCTTAGACAGGCCACCCACTAACTATGGTTACACCTTC. It encodes CASSLDRPPTNYGYTF. The chain joins TRBV7-2 to TRBJ1-2; TRBD1 is a possible D gene (5 bases). This CDR3 has 16 residues. Germline CDR1 is SGHTA and CDR2 is FQGNSA.

This clonotype was detected only a few times. The CDR3 protein is CASSPGPRTQETQYF. CDR3 coding DNA: TGTGCCAGCAGCCCGGGACCGCGGACTCAAGAGACCCAGTACTTC. J is TRBJ2-5 and V is TRBV7-9; D is perhaps TRBD1 or TRBD2 (5 bases each). The germline V gene has CDR1 SEHNR and CDR2 FQNEAQ (reference sequence). V lost 5 bases and J lost 2, with 15 bases in between. This CDR3 is 15 amino acids long.

V is TRBV7-8 and J is TRBJ2-2, with D unresolved. The CDR3 spans 14 residues. The V and J ends lost 1 base and 5 bases respectively, with 8 bases between them. Germline V CDR1 and CDR2: SGHVS, FQNEAQ. For the CDR3, the DNA is TGTGCCAGCAGCTTAGTGGCTTATACCGGGGAGCTGTTTTTT. It yields the protein CASSLVAYTGELFF.

This clonotype was picked up a small number of times. This rearrangement joins TRBV6-5 to TRBJ2-7, with D tentatively TRBD2 (7 bases). The germline gives CDR1 MNHEY, CDR2 SVGAGI. This CDR3 has 14 amino acids. V dropped 5 bases and J dropped 6 bases, with 17 bases sitting between them. The CDR3 reads CASSQPGRGLEQYF. CDR3 DNA sequence: TGTGCCAGCAGTCAACCGGGGCGGGGGCTCGAGCAGTACTTC.

This clonotype was seen more than once but under ten times. The chain recombines TRBV5-6 with TRBJ1-2; possibly TRBD1 for D (6 bases). Trimming pared 4 bases from V and 3 bases from J, leaving 16 bases between. The CDR3 has 15 residues. The V gene's germline CDR1 is SGHDT and CDR2 YYEEEE. CDR3 residues: CASSPGLEGDYGYTF. CDR3 nucleotides: TGTGCCAGCAGCCCGGGTCTCGAGGGGGACTATGGCTACACCTTC.

This clonotype occurred a few times. V usage is TRBV5-1 and J usage is TRBJ2-5; 9 nucleotides agree with TRBD2. The junction had 11 bases not matched to a gene; V was cut back by 1 base and J by 1 base. Germline V gene data show CDR1 as SGHRS and CDR2 as YFSETQ. CDR3 size: 18 residues. The CDR3 spells CASSLLNSGGPSQETQYF. In DNA, the CDR3 is TGCGCCAGCAGCTTGTTGAATAGCGGGGGTCCATCCCAAGAGACCCAGTACTTC.

This chain links TRBV7-9 with TRBJ2-7, with D hard to call. Germline CDR1 SEHNR, CDR2 FQNEAQ (reference sequence). V lost 1 base, J lost 8 bases, and 9 bases lay in between. The CDR3 is 12 amino acids. The CDR3 reads CASSLDNNKQYV. CDR3 in DNA: TGTGCCAGCAGCTTAGACAACAACAAGCAGTACGTC.

This sequence joins TRBV28 and TRBJ1-5, with D possibly matching TRBD1 (6 bases). With 7 bases removed from V and 6 bases from J, the gap between germline ends came to 19 bases. The CDR3 length is 15 residues. Per the germline V gene, CDR1 is MDHEN and CDR2 is SYDVKM. The CDR3 protein is CASTDYRERVQPQHF. The CDR3 DNA reads as TGTGCCAGCACCGATTACAGGGAACGGGTTCAGCCCCAGCATTTT. The entire variable domain, with the rest obtained from reference TRBV28 and TRBJ1-5, is as follows: DVKVTQSSRYLVKRTGEKVFLECVQDMDHENMFWYRQDPGLGLRLIYFSYDVKMKEKGDIPEGYSVSREKKERFSLILESASTNQTSMYLCASTDYRERVQPQHFGDGTRLSIL.

This clonotype was recorded many times. V usage is TRBV7-9 and J usage is TRBJ2-4; the D gene is possibly TRBD1 (6 bases). V lost 5 bases and J 0 bases, leaving 11 bases between the germline ends. Germline lookup yields CDR1 SEHNR and CDR2 FQNEAQ (reference sequence). The CDR3 spans 15 residues. CDR3 DNA: TGTGCCAGCAGCCACGCCAGGGGAGCCAAAAACATTCAGTACTTC. The encoded protein is CASSHARGAKNIQYF.

The rearrangement links TRBV14 to TRBJ2-5; TRBD2 is a possible D gene (6 bases). The CDR3 length is 17 residues. With 1 base removed from V and 1 base from J, the gap between germline ends came to 16 bases. Germline values: CDR1 SGHDN, CDR2 FVKESK. For the CDR3, the DNA is TGTGCCAGCAGCCAAGCCGGACTCATTAGCGGCCAAGAGACCCAGTACTTC. Translation gives CASSQAGLISGQETQYF.

V gene TRBV10-3 combines with J gene TRBJ1-2; possibly TRBD1 for D (5 bases). CDR1 and CDR2 (germline): ENHRY, SYGVKD. The V end lost 8 bases, the J end lost 4 bases, and 8 bases lay between the germline ends. The CDR3 length is 11 residues. CDR3 sequence: CAIQGSYGYTF. The CDR3 region has the DNA TGTGCCATCCAGGGTAGCTATGGCTACACCTTC.

J is TRBJ2-4 and V is TRBV28; 8 bases line up with TRBD2. J was trimmed by 4 bases and V by 8 bases; bases with no gene match: 4. This CDR3 comprises 13 residues. Per germline, CDR1 MDHEN and CDR2 SYDVKM. The CDR3 loop is CASRGGGKNIQYF. The CDR3 DNA reads TGTGCCAGCCGAGGCGGGGGGAAAAACATTCAGTACTTC.

In this sample, this clonotype turned up a few times. J is TRBJ1-5 and V is TRBV6-1; D perhaps matches TRBD1 (5 bases). This CDR3 has 15 amino acids. Germline assignment: CDR1 MNHNS and CDR2 SASEGT. V dropped 3 bases and J dropped 6 bases, with 15 bases sitting between them. CDR3 sequence (DNA): TGTGCCAGCAGTGAGGGTAGGGGTCCCTCTCAGCCCCAGCATTTT. Encoded protein: CASSEGRGPSQPQHF.

The table lists this clonotype with many counts. The chain links TRBV9 to TRBJ1-4, with no clear D. V was shortened by 0 bases and J by 7 bases, with 10 bases between the two germline ends. Per the germline V gene, CDR1 is SGDLS and CDR2 is YYNGEE. This CDR3 region has 14 residues. The CDR3 reads CASSVDGRAEKLFF. The CDR3, as DNA: TGTGCCAGCAGCGTAGACGGGAGGGCTGAAAAACTGTTTTTT.

This clonotype was recorded at least ten times. V and J are TRBV7-9 and TRBJ2-7; maybe TRBD1 (5 bases). This CDR3 contains 15 residues. Germline CDR1 reads SEHNR; CDR2 reads FQNEAQ (reference sequence). V shed 6 bases and J shed 0 bases, with 15 bases lying between them. The DNA for the CDR3 is TGTGCCAGCAGTCCGACAGTCCCTAGCTCCTACGAGCAGTACTTC. As protein: CASSPTVPSSYEQYF.

This clonotype was picked up many times. The V gene is TRBV6-2 or TRBV6-3, the J gene TRBJ1-1; perhaps TRBD1 as D (5 bases). The CDR3 covers 12 residues. Trimming pared 6 bases from V and 4 bases from J, leaving 9 bases between. CDR1 is MNHEY, CDR2 SVGEGT, per germline. CDR3 DNA sequence: TGTGCCAGCAGCATGGGGACCACTGAAGCTTTCTTT. Its protein is CASSMGTTEAFF.

This clonotype has only a few counts. This chain connects TRBV3-1 to TRBJ1-2; no clear D gene. The germline V gene encodes CDR1 LGHDT and CDR2 YNNKEL (reference sequence). V shed 5 bases and J shed 10 bases, with 23 bases lying between them. This CDR3 has 15 residues. The CDR3 region has the DNA TGTGCCAGCAGCTCCCGGACGATCTCACCGGGGTTCTACACCTTC. Its translation is CASSSRTISPGFYTF.

At least ten counts were recorded for this clonotype. The gene calls are TRBV5-1 and TRBJ2-6; D gene unclear. CDR1 and CDR2 (germline): SGHRS, YFSETQ. This CDR3 region has 15 residues. The germline V and J ends were trimmed by 2 bases and 0 bases, with 6 bases remaining between them. The CDR3 spells CASSFRRSGANVLTF. The CDR3 DNA is TGCGCCAGCAGCTTCCGGCGCTCTGGGGCCAACGTCCTGACTTTC. Complete variable domain (other parts from reference TRBV5-1 and TRBJ2-6): KAGVTQTPRYLIKTRGQQVTLSCSPISGHRSVSWYQQTPGQGLQFLFEYFSETQRNKGNFPGRFSGRQFSNSRSEMNVSTLELGDSALYLCASSFRRSGANVLTFGAGSRLTVL.

In this sample, this clonotype turned up many times. This chain uses TRBV6-5 with TRBJ2-2; 10 nucleotides match TRBD2. Germline loops: CDR1 MNHEY, CDR2 SVGAGI. The CDR3 covers 18 residues. Unmatched junction bases numbered 6, after V lost 0 bases and J lost 2 bases. The CDR3 reads CASSYSAGLAVNTGELFF. The CDR3 DNA sequence: TGTGCCAGCAGTTACTCGGCCGGACTAGCGGTTAACACCGGGGAGCTGTTTTTT.

This clonotype appeared many times. The rearrangement uses TRBV5-1 and TRBJ1-2, with 12 bases aligning to TRBD1. Germline-derived CDR1 and CDR2 are SGHRS and YFSETQ. The junction had 5 bases not matched to a gene; V was cut back by 4 bases and J by 7 bases. CDR3 size: 14 residues. The CDR3 nucleotides are TGCGCCAGCAGCCCGGGGACAGGGGGCCTTGGCTACACCTTC. It codes for CASSPGTGGLGYTF.

In DNA form, the CDR3 reads TGCAGTGCCCCAAGGACAAGGGACAGGGGGAACTATGGCTACACCTTC. Protein sequence: CSAPRTRDRGNYGYTF. The chain is built from TRBV20-1 and TRBJ1-2, with 11 bases matching TRBD1. This CDR3 comprises 16 residues. Germline V gene sequence: CDR1 DFQATT, CDR2 SNEGSKA (reference sequence). V was clipped by 6 bases and J by 2 bases; unmatched bases: 11.

This clonotype was picked up many times. The CDR3 nucleotides read TGCGCCAGCAGCCAACGCTCCCTCCCGCAAGAGACCCAGTACTTC. This codes for CASSQRSLPQETQYF. The V call is TRBV4-1, the J call TRBJ2-5; D is ambiguous. CDR1 MGHRA and CDR2 YSYEKL come from the germline V gene. This CDR3 comprises 15 residues. V lost 2 bases, J lost 2 bases, and 12 bases lay in between.

This chain joins TRBV10-3 and TRBJ1-1; 9 bases are shared with TRBD1. Germline trimming cut 6 bases from V and 8 bases from J; bases unmatched to any gene: 7. This CDR3 region has 13 residues. The germline CDR1 and CDR2 sequences are ENHRY and SYGVKD. The CDR3 region has the DNA TGTGCCATCAGATTCACAGGGGGCACGGAAGCTTTCTTT. This sequence encodes CAIRFTGGTEAFF.